This T cell receptor (beta chain) came from a study of CD8 T cells in ankylosing spondylitis. V was clipped by 4 bases and J by 2 bases, with 16 bases between them. Germline loops: CDR1 ENHRY, CDR2 SYGVKD. CDR3 size: 16 residues. TCRdb analysed the 5' RACE reads with MiXCR anew, one entry per CDR3 protein. The sample includes 120,000 or so distinct CDR3 sequences, roughly an eighth of them seen just once. This clonotype was observed at least ten times. The chain has TRBV10-3 and TRBJ2-3; D could derive from TRBD1 or TRBD2 (5 bases each). The TCR was taken from a female donor with ankylosing spondylitis or in good health (not recorded which). Sequences were obtained from blood, either unsorted or a sorted T cell fraction (not recorded which). The chain's CDR3 is CAISGGPIRDTDTQYF. The CDR3 coding sequence is TGTGCCATCAGTGGGGGACCTATTCGCGACACAGATACGCAGTATTTT.